The clone carrying this TCR beta chain was seen just once. V was cut by 5 bases and J by 1 base, with 14 bases left in between. The CDR3 length is 15 residues. Germline-derived CDR1 and CDR2 are PRHDT and FYEKMQ (reference sequence). The record originates from a study of shared clonotypes between healthy human individuals. Sequenced by immunoSEQ multiplex PCR; TCRdb stores in-frame clones only, minus some. Here the sample spans 2 million to 3 million clones, roughly 93% being singletons. The chain recombines TRBV13 with TRBJ2-5; no definite D call. The sequence came from a man aged 18 to 35 in good health. Some clones in this sample may be carry-over from other donors' samples. Specimen: naive CD4+ T cells from PBMCs. The subset: CD45RA+ positively selected. In DNA, the CDR3 is TGTGCCAGCAGCCCCTCCAGACCCGGCCAAGAGACCCAGTACTTC. Its translation: CASSPSRPGQETQYF.